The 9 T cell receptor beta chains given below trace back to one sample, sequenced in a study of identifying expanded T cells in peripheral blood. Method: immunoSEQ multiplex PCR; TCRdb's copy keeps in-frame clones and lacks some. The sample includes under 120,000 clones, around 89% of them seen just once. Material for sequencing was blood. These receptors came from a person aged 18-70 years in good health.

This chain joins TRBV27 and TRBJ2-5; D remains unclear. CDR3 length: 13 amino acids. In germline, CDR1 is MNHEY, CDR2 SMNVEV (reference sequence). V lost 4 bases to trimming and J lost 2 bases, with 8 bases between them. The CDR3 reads CASSSPSQETQYF. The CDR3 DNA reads TGTGCCAGCAGTTCTCCCAGTCAAGAGACCCAGTACTTC.

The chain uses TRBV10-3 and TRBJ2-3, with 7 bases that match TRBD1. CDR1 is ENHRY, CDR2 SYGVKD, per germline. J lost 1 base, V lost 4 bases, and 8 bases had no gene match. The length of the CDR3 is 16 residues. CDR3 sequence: CAISVTSTGGTDTQYF. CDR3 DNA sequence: TGTGCCATCAGTGTAACGTCAACAGGGGGCACAGATACGCAGTATTTT.

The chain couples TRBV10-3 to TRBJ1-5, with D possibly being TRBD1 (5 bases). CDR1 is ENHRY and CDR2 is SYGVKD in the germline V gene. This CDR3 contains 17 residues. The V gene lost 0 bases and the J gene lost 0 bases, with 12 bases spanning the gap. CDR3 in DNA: TGTGCCATCAGTGAGTCATTGGGGGAGTATAGCAATCAGCCCCAGCATTTT. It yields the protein CAISESLGEYSNQPQHF.

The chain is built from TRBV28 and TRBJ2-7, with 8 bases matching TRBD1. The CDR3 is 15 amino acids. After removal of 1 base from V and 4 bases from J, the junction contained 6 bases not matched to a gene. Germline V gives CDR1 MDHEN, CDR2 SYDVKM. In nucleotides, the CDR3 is TGTGCCAGCAGTTTATTGGGACAGGACTATTACGAGCAGTACTTC. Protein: CASSLLGQDYYEQYF.

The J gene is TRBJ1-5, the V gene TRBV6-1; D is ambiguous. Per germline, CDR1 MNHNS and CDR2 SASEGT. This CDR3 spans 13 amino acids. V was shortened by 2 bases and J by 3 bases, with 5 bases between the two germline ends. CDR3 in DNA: TGTGCCAGCAGTGAACACCTCAATCAGCCCCAGCATTTT. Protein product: CASSEHLNQPQHF.

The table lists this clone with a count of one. The CDR3 nucleotides are TGTGCCAGCAGCGTAACCTGGACGGAGAGCGGCTACACCTTC. This codes for CASSVTWTESGYTF. The chain couples TRBV9 to TRBJ1-2, with D hard to call. This CDR3 comprises 14 residues. Germline V gene lookup returns CDR1 SGDLS and CDR2 YYNGEE. Trimming took 1 base from V and 8 from J, leaving 15 bases between them.

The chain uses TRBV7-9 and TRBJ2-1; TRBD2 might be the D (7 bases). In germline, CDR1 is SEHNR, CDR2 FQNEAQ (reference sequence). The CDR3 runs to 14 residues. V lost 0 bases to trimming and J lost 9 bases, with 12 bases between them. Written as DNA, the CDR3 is TGTGCCAGCAGCTTAGCGGGGGGGCCGCGTGAGCAGTTCTTC. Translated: CASSLAGGPREQFF.

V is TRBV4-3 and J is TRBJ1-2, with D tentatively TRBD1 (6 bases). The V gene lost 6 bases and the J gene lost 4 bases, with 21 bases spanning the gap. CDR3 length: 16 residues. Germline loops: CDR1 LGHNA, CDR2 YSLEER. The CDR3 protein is CASSPPGGGRSYGYTF. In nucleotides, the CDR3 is TGCGCCAGCAGTCCCCCCGGGGGGGGGCGAAGCTATGGCTACACCTTC.

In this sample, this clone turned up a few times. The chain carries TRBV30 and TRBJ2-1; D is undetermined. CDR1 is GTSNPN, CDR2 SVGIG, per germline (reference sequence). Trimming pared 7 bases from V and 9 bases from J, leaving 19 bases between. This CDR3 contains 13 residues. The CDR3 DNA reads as TGTGCCTTCTCTCAGATTATCCATGGTGAGCAGTTCTTC. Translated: CAFSQIIHGEQFF.